This passage covers 25 T cell receptor beta chains from one sample sequenced in a study of cytomegalovirus exposure and HLA in healthy donors (dated by TCRdb to 2016 to 2017). The library was built by means of the immunoSEQ multiplex PCR assay. A mixture of 60 forward primers for TCR Vbeta segments and 13 reverse primers for TCR Jbeta segments was used in the multiplex PCR. TCRdb's version of the immuneACCESS table is confined to in-frame rearrangements and falls short of the full clone set. An unresolved V gene accounts for under half of the shortfall where checked; the remainder is of unknown origin. Across this sample there are about 150,000 clones, with approximately 74% seen only once. The top ten constitute 2.8% of the sample. Sequenced material: PBMCs. All receptors derive from a young man in good health and CMV-seronegative.

V gene TRBV10-1 combines with J gene TRBJ2-1; maybe TRBD2 (6 bases). The V and J ends lost 3 bases and 9 bases respectively, with 15 bases between them. The CDR3 has 14 amino acids. Germline loops: CDR1 WNHNN, CDR2 SYGVQD (reference sequence). The DNA for the CDR3 is TGCGCCAGCAGTGAAATCCGAGGAGCGGGTGAGCAGTTCTTC. It specifies CASSEIRGAGEQFF.

This chain joins TRBV29-1 and TRBJ2-1; 7 bases are a match to TRBD2. Germline V CDR1 and CDR2: SQVTM, ANQGSEA. The CDR3 extends over 14 amino acids. After removal of 1 base from V and 1 base from J, the junction contained 1 base not matched to a gene. As DNA, the CDR3 is TGCAGCGTTGAAGGGACTAGATCCTACAATGAGCAGTTCTTC. Translated, it gives CSVEGTRSYNEQFF.

This chain links TRBV5-5 with TRBJ2-3; a weak D match, TRBD1 (6 bases). Trimming removed 6 bases at V and 0 bases at J, with 14 bases between. Per germline, CDR1 SGHKS and CDR2 YYEKEE (reference sequence). The CDR3 covers 15 residues. DNA for the CDR3: TGTGCCAGCACATCCGACAGGCTTAGCACAGATACGCAGTATTTT. It specifies CASTSDRLSTDTQYF.

The V and J genes are TRBV21-1 and TRBJ2-4; the table names TRBD1, a call not compared with the DNA. TRBV21-1 is classified as a pseudogene. The CDR3 runs 14 residues. The DNA for the CDR3 is TGTGCCAGCAGCAAAGTCTGGCTTGAAAACAGTCAGTACTTC. This sequence encodes CASSKVWLENSQYF.

The rearrangement joins TRBV4-1 to TRBJ1-4; D is unclear. The tail of the sequence fits TRBJ2-2 better, so the J call may be wrong. This CDR3 region has 12 residues. Per the germline V gene, CDR1 is MGHRA and CDR2 is YSYEKL. CDR3 in amino acids: CASSQGRSELFF. In DNA form, the CDR3 reads TGCGCCAGCAGCCAAGGGCGCTCGGAGCTGTTTTTT.

V and J are TRBV6-1 and TRBJ1-2; D is perhaps TRBD1 (5 bases). The CDR3 has 15 amino acids. Trimming pared 7 bases from V and 6 bases from J, leaving 21 bases between. Germline CDR1 is MNHNS and CDR2 is SASEGT. CDR3 region: CASIRKGQGGHGYTF. The DNA for the CDR3 is TGTGCCAGCATCCGAAAGGGCCAGGGAGGACATGGCTACACCTTC.

The chain has TRBV27 and TRBJ1-6, with a possible D match to TRBD1 (5 bases). Trimming removed 8 bases from V and 7 bases from J, with 12 bases in between. This CDR3 is built from 13 residues. Germline V lookup: CDR1 MNHEY, CDR2 SMNVEV (reference sequence). In DNA, the CDR3 is TGTGCCAGCGGGGAGGGGCCAAATTCACCCCTCCACTTT. Translation: CASGEGPNSPLHF.

V usage is TRBV6-6 and J usage is TRBJ1-2; D gene ambiguous. Looked up from germline, CDR1 is MNHNY and CDR2 is SVGAGI (reference sequence). V was trimmed by 3 bases and J by 7 bases, leaving 12 bases between them. The CDR3 contains 13 residues. CDR3 in DNA: TGTGCCAGCAGTTATGGCGGGTATTCTGGCTACACCTTC. Protein: CASSYGGYSGYTF.

The chain couples TRBV27 to TRBJ2-6; TRBD1 agrees at 10 bases. The germline gives CDR1 MNHEY, CDR2 SMNVEV (reference sequence). This CDR3 comprises 20 residues. V was pared by 5 bases and J by 0 bases, with 13 bases of the junction left unmatched. CDR3: CASSPLTRGQGNSGANVLTF. CDR3 nucleotides: TGTGCCAGCAGTCCGCTAACTAGGGGACAGGGGAACTCTGGGGCCAACGTCCTGACTTTC.

This clone was picked up a small number of times. The chain couples TRBV27 to TRBJ2-1, with 11 bases lining up with TRBD2. The V gene end was trimmed by 6 bases and the J gene end by 8 bases; junction bases not matched to a gene: 9. CDR1 is MNHEY and CDR2 is SMNVEV in the germline V gene (reference sequence). The CDR3 covers 15 residues. Here the CDR3 DNA reads TGTGCCAGCAGCGCCATAGCGGGGGGGCCAGATGAGCAGTTCTTC. Its translation: CASSAIAGGPDEQFF.

The rearrangement links TRBV6-1 to TRBJ1-2, with 7 positions matching TRBD1. V lost 6 bases and J lost 1; bases outside the gene matches: 2. CDR3 size: 13 residues. CDR1 and CDR2 (germline): MNHNS, SASEGT. The CDR3 DNA follows: TGTGCCAGCAGCACAGGGGATAACTATGGCTACACCTTC. It specifies CASSTGDNYGYTF.

The count of this clone is one. The chain couples TRBV18 to TRBJ2-7, with D possibly being TRBD2 (7 bases). V was pared by 2 bases and J by 3 bases, with 14 bases between. Germline CDR1 reads KGHSH; CDR2 reads LQKENI. The CDR3 has 15 residues. The CDR3, as DNA: TGTGCCAGCTCACCAGGTGCGGGGGCTCTCTACGAGCAGTACGTC. Translated: CASSPGAGALYEQYV.

The chain joins TRBV29-1 to TRBJ1-4; D remains ambiguous. V shed 0 bases and J shed 5 bases, with 4 bases lying between them. The CDR3 runs to 12 residues. Per germline, CDR1 SQVTM and CDR2 ANQGSEA. The CDR3 loop reads CSVEDRNEKLFF. In nucleotides, the CDR3 is TGCAGCGTTGAAGACAGAAATGAAAAACTGTTTTTT.

The rearrangement links TRBV5-4 to TRBJ2-7, with 12 bases matching TRBD2. V was clipped by 4 bases and J by 6 bases; unmatched bases: 8. Germline V gene lookup returns CDR1 SGHNT and CDR2 YYREEE (reference sequence). The CDR3 extends over 15 amino acids. The CDR3 DNA reads as TGTGCCAGCAGCCCATCGCTAGCGGGGGGGGGCGAGCAGTACTTC. Translation gives CASSPSLAGGGEQYF.

This chain links TRBV11-3 with TRBJ1-4; maybe TRBD1 (5 bases). The CDR3 sequence is 15 residues long. The germline CDR1 and CDR2 sequences are SGHNT and YENEEA. V lost 4 bases to trimming and J lost 4 bases, with 13 bases between them. The CDR3 sequence: CASSSQGAVNEKLFF. The CDR3 DNA is TGTGCCAGCAGCTCACAAGGGGCAGTTAATGAAAAACTGTTTTTT.

The sample holds one count of this clone. The V gene is TRBV5-5, the J gene TRBJ1-5; TRBD1 matches at 8 bases. Germline V gene lookup returns CDR1 SGHKS and CDR2 YYEKEE (reference sequence). With 2 bases clipped from V and 5 bases from J, the junction kept 12 bases outside the gene matches. The CDR3 length is 17 residues. This CDR3 is CASSFQGASNGHQPQHF. The CDR3, as DNA: TGTGCCAGCAGCTTCCAGGGGGCCTCAAATGGGCATCAGCCCCAGCATTTT.

The chain carries TRBV18 and TRBJ1-4, with 7 bases that match TRBD1. The CDR3 has 14 amino acids. The J segment lost 4 bases and the V segment lost 3 bases, leaving 2 bases of the junction unmatched. Germline loops: CDR1 KGHSH, CDR2 LQKENI. In DNA form, the CDR3 reads TGTGCCAGCTCACCCGGGACAGTTAATGAAAAACTGTTTTTT. Its translation: CASSPGTVNEKLFF.

This rearrangement joins TRBV28 to TRBJ1-3, with TRBD1 matching 7 bases. The CDR3 runs to 16 residues. The ends lost 6 bases at V and 0 bases at J; junction bases unmatched: 8. Looked up from germline, CDR1 is MDHEN and CDR2 is SYDVKM. CDR3 loop: CASSSFGTDSGNTIYF. The CDR3 bases are TGTGCCAGCAGCTCCTTTGGGACAGACTCTGGAAACACCATATATTTT.

The chain is built from TRBV5-1 and TRBJ2-3; 10 positions agree with TRBD2. The CDR3 totals 16 residues. Germline V CDR1 and CDR2: SGHRS, YFSETQ. With V trimmed by 3 bases and J by 0 bases, 4 bases remained unmatched. In nucleotides, the CDR3 is TGCGCCAGCAGCTCTGGACTAGCGGATAGCACAGATACGCAGTATTTT. Translating gives CASSSGLADSTDTQYF.

This clone has a handful of counts. The chain couples TRBV27 to TRBJ2-1; the D gene is possibly TRBD1 (6 bases). Germline V gives CDR1 MNHEY, CDR2 SMNVEV (reference sequence). The CDR3 runs to 14 residues. V lost 5 bases and J 7 bases, leaving 15 bases between the germline ends. The CDR3 sequence is CASSPLGGSNEQFF. The CDR3 DNA reads as TGTGCCAGCAGTCCCCTAGGGGGTTCTAATGAGCAGTTCTTC.

The chain uses TRBV19 and TRBJ2-3, with a possible D match to TRBD2 (6 bases). The CDR3 totals 13 residues. Trimming left V 3 bases short and J 5 bases short, with 9 bases between. Germline CDR1 LNHDA, CDR2 SQIVND (reference sequence). The CDR3 DNA reads TGTGCCAGTAGTATCCGAGCGGGAGATACGCAGTATTTT. It translates to CASSIRAGDTQYF.

This chain connects TRBV6-1 to TRBJ1-5; 7 bases match TRBD1. The CDR3 is 15 residues long. V trimming: 4 bases; J trimming: 4 bases; junction bases outside the gene matches: 7. CDR1 and CDR2 from the germline V gene are MNHNS and SASEGT. The CDR3 region has the DNA TGTGCCAGCAGTGGGGGGACAGTACGGAATCAGCCCCAGCATTTT. It translates to CASSGGTVRNQPQHF.

A few counts support this clone. Other nucleotide sequences from this sample produce the same CDR3. CDR3: CASSLGQGNEKLFF. The DNA of the CDR3 is TGCGCCAGCAGTCTGGGACAGGGGAATGAAAAACTGTTTTTT. The genes are TRBV5-1 and TRBJ1-4, with 10 bases identical to TRBD1. The CDR3 spans 14 residues. V trimming: 5 bases; J trimming: 5 bases; junction bases outside the gene matches: 3. CDR1 SGHRS and CDR2 YFSETQ come from the germline V gene.

The CDR3 nucleotides read TGTGCCAGCAGCCCGAGCGGTAGTCCTATGGAAGGCTACACCTTC. This translates into CASSPSGSPMEGYTF. J is TRBJ1-2 and V is TRBV7-8; D call uncertain. V was cut by 5 bases and J by 8 bases, with 21 bases left in between. The CDR3 runs 15 residues. Germline V gene lookup returns CDR1 SGHVS and CDR2 FQNEAQ.

V usage is TRBV6-5 and J usage is TRBJ1-2; TRBD1 matches 12 bases. The germline V gene has CDR1 MNHEY and CDR2 SVGAGI. This CDR3 has 15 amino acids. V lost 1 base to trimming and J lost 8 bases; unmatched junction nucleotides: 5. The CDR3 coding sequence is TGTGCCAGCAGTTACTGGGACAGGGGGCCTCGGGGCTACACCTTC. Protein: CASSYWDRGPRGYTF.